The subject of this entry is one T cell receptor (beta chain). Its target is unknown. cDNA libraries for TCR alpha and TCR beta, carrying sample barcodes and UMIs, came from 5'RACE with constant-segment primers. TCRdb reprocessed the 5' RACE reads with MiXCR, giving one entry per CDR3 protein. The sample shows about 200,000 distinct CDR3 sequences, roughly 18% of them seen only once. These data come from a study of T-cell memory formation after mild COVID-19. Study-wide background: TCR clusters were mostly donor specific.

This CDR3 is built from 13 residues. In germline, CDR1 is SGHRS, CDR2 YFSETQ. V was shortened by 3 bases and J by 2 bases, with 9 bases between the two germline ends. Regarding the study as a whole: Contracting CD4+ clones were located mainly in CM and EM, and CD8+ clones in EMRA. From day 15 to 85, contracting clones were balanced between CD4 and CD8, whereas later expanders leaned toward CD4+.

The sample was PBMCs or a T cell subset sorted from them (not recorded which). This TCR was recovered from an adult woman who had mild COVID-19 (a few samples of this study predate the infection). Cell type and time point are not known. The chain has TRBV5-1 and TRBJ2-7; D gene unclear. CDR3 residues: CASSSSRTYEQYF. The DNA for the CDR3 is TGCGCCAGCAGCTCATCCAGGACCTACGAGCAGTACTTC.